This is a list of T cell receptor beta chains from one sample in a study of T cells in Graves' hyperthyroidism and ophthalmopathy. Via MiXCR, TCRdb re-called the multiplex PCR reads, giving one row per CDR3 protein. In the table there are hundreds of thousands of distinct CDR3 sequences, less than 15% of which are singletons. The sequenced sample consisted of blood. The receptors derive from a woman between 18 and 29 years old with Graves' hyperthyroidism. Both conserved end residues are part of each CDR3.

TRBV5-1,CASRVGPNSNQPQHF
TRBV4-1,CASSQEGSLREQYF
TRBV20-1,CSSEPGHQETQYF
TRBV20-1,CSARVPGANQPQHF
TRBV12-3/TRBV12-4,CASSIQGLGTQYF
TRBV28,CASSFLGGQGTQYF
TRBV19,CASSLRAAGANVLTF
TRBV20-1,CSASGLARDTQYF
TRBV20-1,CSARTRSSGNTIYF
TRBV29-1,CSVSDRDRSGANVLTF